This note documents a single T cell receptor (beta chain) sequence. There is no known antigen for this receptor. Base-call qualities are not available, and no considerably larger clone is one nucleotide away. Reads for this sample came from an Illumina MiSeq. TCRdb itself trimmed the public reads at Q25 with fastp, ran MiXCR and retained productive beta chains. All rows with the same CDR3 protein become a single entry with the most common DNA and genes. Within this sample are 58,000 or so distinct CDR3 sequences, with around 21% of them counted one time only. About 2.5% of the sample is held by the ten biggest clonotypes. The data derive from a study of lung T cells in sarcoidosis with Löfgren's syndrome (dated by TCRdb to the late 2010s). Looking at the study overall: Sarcoidosis was characterized as a granulomatous, predominantly pulmonary disease marked by accumulation of CD4+ T cells in bronchoalveolar lavage fluid. The repertoire analyses centered on Lofgren's syndrome patients. What the work shows at the level of the full study, not this receptor alone: The study only suggested recognition of a sarcoidosis-associated antigen, and the antigen remained putative and unidentified.

Sequencing was carried out using CD4+ T cells from PBMCs. This receptor was taken from a human donor with sarcoidosis (Löfgren's syndrome or another form), or a control subject (not recorded which).

The base sequence is TGTGCCAGCAGCTTAGGGACTAGCGGGGGCGATGAGCAGTTCTTC. The encoded protein is CASSLGTSGGDEQFF. The sequence joins TRBV7-3 to TRBJ2-1; the junction holds 14 bases that match TRBD2. CDR1 SGHTA and CDR2 FQGTGA were looked up in the germline V gene. Measured from the cysteine to the phenylalanine, the CDR3 is 15 residues long. Only the CDR3 DNA stays, 45 bases, in frame from base 1. Trimming accounts for 2 bases at V and 8 bases at J, while the number of junction bases matched to no gene is 2.